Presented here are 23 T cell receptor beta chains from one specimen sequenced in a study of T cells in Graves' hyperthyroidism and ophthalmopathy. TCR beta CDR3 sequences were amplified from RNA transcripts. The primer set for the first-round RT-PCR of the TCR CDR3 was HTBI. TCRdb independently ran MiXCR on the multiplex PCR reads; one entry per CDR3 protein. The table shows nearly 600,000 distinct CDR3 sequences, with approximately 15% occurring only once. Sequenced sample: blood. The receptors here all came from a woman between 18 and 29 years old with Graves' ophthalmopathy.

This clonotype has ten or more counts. CDR3 in amino acids: CSVEEGSSYEQYF. CDR3 DNA: TGCAGCGTTGAGGAAGGCAGCTCCTACGAGCAGTACTTC. The genes are TRBV29-1 and TRBJ2-7; D is undetermined. The CDR3 length is 13 residues. V lost 3 bases and J 0 bases, leaving 9 bases between the germline ends. Germline V gene lookup returns CDR1 SQVTM and CDR2 ANQGSEA.

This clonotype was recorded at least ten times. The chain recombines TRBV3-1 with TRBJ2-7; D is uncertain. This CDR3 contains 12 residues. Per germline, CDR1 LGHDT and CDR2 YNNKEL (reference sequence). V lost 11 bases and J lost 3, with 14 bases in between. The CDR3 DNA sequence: TGTGCCTGTTCAGGATCCCGCTACGAGCAGTACTTC. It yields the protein CACSGSRYEQYF.

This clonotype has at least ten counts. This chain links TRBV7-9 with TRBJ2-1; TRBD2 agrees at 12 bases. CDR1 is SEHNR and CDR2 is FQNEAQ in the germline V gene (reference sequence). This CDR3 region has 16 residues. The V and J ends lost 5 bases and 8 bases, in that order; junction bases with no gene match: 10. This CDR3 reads CASSPTRLAGAHEQFF. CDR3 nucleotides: TGTGCCAGCAGCCCAACCAGACTAGCGGGAGCCCATGAGCAGTTCTTC. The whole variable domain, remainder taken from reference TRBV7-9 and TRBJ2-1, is DTGVSQNPRHKITKRGQNVTFRCDPISEHNRLYWYRQTLGQGPEFLTYFQNEAQLEKSRLLSDRFSAERPKGSFSTLEIQRTEQGDSAMYLCASSPTRLAGAHEQFFGPGTRLTVL.

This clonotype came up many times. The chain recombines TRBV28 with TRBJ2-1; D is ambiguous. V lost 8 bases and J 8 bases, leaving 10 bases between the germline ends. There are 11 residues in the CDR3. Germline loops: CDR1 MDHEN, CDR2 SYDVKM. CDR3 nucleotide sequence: TGTGCCAGCCTTAAGTACGATGAGCAGTTCTTC. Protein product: CASLKYDEQFF.

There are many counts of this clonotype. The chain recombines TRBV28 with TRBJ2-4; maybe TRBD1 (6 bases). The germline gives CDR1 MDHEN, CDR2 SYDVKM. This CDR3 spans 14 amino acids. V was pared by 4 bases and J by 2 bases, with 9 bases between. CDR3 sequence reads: CASSSGQSKNIQYF. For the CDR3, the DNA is TGTGCCAGCAGTTCTGGACAGTCCAAAAACATTCAGTACTTC.

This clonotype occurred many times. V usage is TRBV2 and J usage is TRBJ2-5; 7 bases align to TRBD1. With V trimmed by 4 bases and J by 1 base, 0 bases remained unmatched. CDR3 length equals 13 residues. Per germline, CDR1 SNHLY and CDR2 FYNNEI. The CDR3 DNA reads TGTGCCAGCAGTGGGGACAGCCAAGAGACCCAGTACTTC. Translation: CASSGDSQETQYF.

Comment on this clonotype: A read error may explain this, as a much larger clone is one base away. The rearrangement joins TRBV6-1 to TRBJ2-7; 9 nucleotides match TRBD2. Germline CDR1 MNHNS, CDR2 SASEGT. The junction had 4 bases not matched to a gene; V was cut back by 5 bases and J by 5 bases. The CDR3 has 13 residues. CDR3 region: CASSRSGSHEQYF. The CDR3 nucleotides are TGTGCCAGCAGTCGTAGCGGGAGCCACGAGCAGTACTTC.

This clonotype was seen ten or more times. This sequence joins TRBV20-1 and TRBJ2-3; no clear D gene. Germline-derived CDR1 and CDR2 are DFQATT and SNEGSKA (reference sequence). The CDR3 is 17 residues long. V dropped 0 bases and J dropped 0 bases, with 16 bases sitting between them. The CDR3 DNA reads TGCAGTGCTAGAGATAGTATGCTAGGCCCTAGCACAGATACGCAGTATTTT. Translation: CSARDSMLGPSTDTQYF.

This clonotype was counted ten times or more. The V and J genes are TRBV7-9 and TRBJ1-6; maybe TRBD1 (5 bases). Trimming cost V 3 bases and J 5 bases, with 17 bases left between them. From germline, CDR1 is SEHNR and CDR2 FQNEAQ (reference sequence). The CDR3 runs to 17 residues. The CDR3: CASSFPTALRDNSPLHF. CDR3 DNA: TGTGCCAGCAGCTTCCCGACAGCACTGAGGGATAATTCACCCCTCCACTTT.

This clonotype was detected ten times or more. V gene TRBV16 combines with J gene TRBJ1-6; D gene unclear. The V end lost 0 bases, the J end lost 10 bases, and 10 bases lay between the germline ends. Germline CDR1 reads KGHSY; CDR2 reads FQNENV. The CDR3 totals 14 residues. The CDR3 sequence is CASSQSVVGSPLHF. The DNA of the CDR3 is TGTGCCAGCAGCCAATCGGTGGTAGGGTCACCCCTCCACTTT.

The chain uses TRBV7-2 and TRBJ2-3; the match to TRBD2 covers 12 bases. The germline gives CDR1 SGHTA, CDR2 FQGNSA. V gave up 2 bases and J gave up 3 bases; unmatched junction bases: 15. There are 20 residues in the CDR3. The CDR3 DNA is TGTGCCAGCAGCTTACTCCGTGAACTAGCGGGAGGAAGGATGACAGATACGCAGTATTTT. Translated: CASSLLRELAGGRMTDTQYF.

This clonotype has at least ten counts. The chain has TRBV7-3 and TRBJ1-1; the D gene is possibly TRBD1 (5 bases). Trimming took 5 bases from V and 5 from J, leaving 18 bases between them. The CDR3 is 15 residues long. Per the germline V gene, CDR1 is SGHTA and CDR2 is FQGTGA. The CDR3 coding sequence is TGTGCCAGCAGCCCCAGAACAGGCCCGGGGACTGAAGCTTTCTTT. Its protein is CASSPRTGPGTEAFF.

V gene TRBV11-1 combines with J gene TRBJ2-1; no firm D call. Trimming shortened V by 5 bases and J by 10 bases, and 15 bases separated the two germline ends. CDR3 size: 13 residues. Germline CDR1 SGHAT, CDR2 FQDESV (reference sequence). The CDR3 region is CASSQESDYEQFF. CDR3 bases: TGTGCCAGCAGCCAAGAGTCGGATTACGAGCAGTTCTTC.

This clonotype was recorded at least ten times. CDR3: CASSPAGPYNSPLHF. In DNA, the CDR3 is TGTGCCAGCAGTCCGGCAGGGCCCTATAATTCACCCCTCCACTTT. This chain connects TRBV28 to TRBJ1-6; the D gene is possibly TRBD1 (5 bases). Trimming cost V 5 bases and J 2 bases, with 10 bases left between them. Germline V lookup: CDR1 MDHEN, CDR2 SYDVKM. CDR3 size: 15 residues.

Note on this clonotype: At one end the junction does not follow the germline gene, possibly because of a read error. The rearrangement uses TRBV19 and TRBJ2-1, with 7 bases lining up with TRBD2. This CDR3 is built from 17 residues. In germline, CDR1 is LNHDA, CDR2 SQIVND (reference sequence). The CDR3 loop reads CVSSIGGWGGSYNEQFF. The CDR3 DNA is TGTGTCAGTAGTATCGGGGGATGGGGGGGCTCCTACAATGAGCAGTTCTTC.

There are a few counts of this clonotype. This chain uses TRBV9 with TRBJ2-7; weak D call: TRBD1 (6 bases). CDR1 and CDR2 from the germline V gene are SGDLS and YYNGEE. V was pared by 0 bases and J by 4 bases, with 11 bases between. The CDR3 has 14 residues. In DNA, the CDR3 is TGTGCCAGCAGCGTAGGTCCAGGGGAATACGAGCAGTACTTC. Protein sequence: CASSVGPGEYEQYF.

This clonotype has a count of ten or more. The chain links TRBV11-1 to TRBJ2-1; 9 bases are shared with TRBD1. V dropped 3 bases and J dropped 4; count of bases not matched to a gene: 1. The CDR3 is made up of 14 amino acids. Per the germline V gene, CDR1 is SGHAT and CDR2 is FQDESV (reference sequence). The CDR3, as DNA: TGTGCCAGCAGCTTCGGACAGGGGTACAATGAGCAGTTCTTC. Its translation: CASSFGQGYNEQFF.

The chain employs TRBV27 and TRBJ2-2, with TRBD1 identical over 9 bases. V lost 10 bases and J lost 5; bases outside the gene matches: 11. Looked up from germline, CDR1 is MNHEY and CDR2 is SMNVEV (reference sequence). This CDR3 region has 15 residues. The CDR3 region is CAITPGQGLTGELFF. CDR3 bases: TGTGCCATCACTCCGGGACAGGGTTTAACCGGGGAGCTGTTTTTT.

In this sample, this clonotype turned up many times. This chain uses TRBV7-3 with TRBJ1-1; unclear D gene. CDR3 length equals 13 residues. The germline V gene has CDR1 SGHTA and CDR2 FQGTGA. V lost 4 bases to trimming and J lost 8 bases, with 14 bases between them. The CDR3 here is CASSSYSRLEAFF. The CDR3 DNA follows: TGTGCCAGCAGCTCCTACAGCCGTTTGGAAGCTTTCTTT.

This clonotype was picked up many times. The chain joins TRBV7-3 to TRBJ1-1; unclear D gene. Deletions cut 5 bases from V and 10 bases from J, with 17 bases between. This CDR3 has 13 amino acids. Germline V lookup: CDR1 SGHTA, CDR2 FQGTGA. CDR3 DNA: TGTGCCAGCAGCCGCAGCCTGTGGGGTGCAGCTTTCTTT. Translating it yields CASSRSLWGAAFF.

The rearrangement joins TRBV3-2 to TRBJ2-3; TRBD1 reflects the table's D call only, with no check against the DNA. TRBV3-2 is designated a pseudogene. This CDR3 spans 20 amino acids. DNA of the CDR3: TGTGCCAGCAGCCAAGATTACTCCGGACAGCACCTCTACCGCACAGATACGCAGTATTTT. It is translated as CASSQDYSGQHLYRTDTQYF.

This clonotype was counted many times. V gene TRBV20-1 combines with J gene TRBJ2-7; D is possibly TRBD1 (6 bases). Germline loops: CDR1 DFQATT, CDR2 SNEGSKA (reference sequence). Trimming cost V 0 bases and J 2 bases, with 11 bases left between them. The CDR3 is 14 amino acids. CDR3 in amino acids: CSARDRHRAYEQYF. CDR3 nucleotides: TGCAGTGCTAGAGATCGTCACAGGGCCTACGAGCAGTACTTC.

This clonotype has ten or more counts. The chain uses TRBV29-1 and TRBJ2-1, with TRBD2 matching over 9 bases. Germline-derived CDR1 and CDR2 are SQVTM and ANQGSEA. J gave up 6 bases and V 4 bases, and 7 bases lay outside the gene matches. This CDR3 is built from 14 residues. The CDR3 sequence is CSVVGLAWGNEQFF. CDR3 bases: TGCAGCGTTGTGGGACTAGCTTGGGGCAATGAGCAGTTCTTC.